This T cell receptor beta chain was identified during a study of blood T cell repertoires in COVID-19. Turning to the study itself: PBMCs, B-cell-depleted T cells, or T cells provided the cDNA or gDNA that made up the material.

The V end lost 0 bases, the J end lost 5 bases, and 16 bases lay between the germline ends. Germline values: CDR1 SGHDN, CDR2 FVKESK. The CDR3 is 16 residues long. The method was immunoSEQ multiplex PCR; TCRdb's version includes in-frame clones alone and lacks a portion of them. Among 170,000 or so clones listed, roughly 84% were seen once. The clonotype was recovered from a man aged 18 to 29 with active or convalescent COVID-19. The sequenced material came from peripheral blood. This rearrangement joins TRBV14 to TRBJ1-2; D gene unclear. The CDR3 coding sequence is TGTGCCAGCAGCCAAGATCGATTGGTACAGTCTTATGGCTACACCTTC. Translation: CASSQDRLVQSYGYTF.